This TCR delta chain is from a study of human gamma delta and Vdelta1 T cells (dated by TCRdb to 2017 to 2018). With regard to the full study: The study investigated Delta One T cells, Vd1+ gamma-delta T cells, as cytotoxic effectors against acute myeloid leukemia.

Cut back by 3 bases and 0 bases, the V and J ends lie 38 bases apart. CDR1 and CDR2, per the germline V gene, are TSWWSYY and QGS. The CDR3 contains 24 residues, cysteine and phenylalanine counted. The retained sequence is limited to the CDR3, 72 bases, with the frame set at the first base. This clone was picked up a small number of times. No cognate antigen has been identified for it. Within one base of it there is no much larger clone, and no base qualities were kept. Libraries were constructed by PCR. TCRdb lists the instrument as Illumina MiSeq. TCRdb recomputed clones from the public reads with CATT; identical DNA rows were then combined. Present in this sample are around 13,000 delta-chain clones, about half of which were seen just once. Approximately 1.5% of the sample rests with the top ten. Broader findings and caveats from the paper: Polyclonality and broad cytotoxic targeting of acute myeloid leukemia were reported for Delta One T cells.

The sequence was obtained from a human donor in good health. Sequenced sample: Vdelta1 gamma-delta T cells from blood grown in culture (DOT cells). The cell subset or site label here, explained by the study, means: Delta One T cells, in vitro expanded/differentiated Vd1+ gamma-delta T cells. The chain joins TRDV1 to TRDJ1; a tentative D match to TRDD2 spans 6 bases. The nucleotide sequence reads as follows: TGTGCTCTTGGGGATCTCCCTACCTTCCATCCAGAGAATAGAAGCAACGAGTACACCGATAAACTCATCTTT. Its coded protein is CALGDLPTFHPENRSNEYTDKLIF.